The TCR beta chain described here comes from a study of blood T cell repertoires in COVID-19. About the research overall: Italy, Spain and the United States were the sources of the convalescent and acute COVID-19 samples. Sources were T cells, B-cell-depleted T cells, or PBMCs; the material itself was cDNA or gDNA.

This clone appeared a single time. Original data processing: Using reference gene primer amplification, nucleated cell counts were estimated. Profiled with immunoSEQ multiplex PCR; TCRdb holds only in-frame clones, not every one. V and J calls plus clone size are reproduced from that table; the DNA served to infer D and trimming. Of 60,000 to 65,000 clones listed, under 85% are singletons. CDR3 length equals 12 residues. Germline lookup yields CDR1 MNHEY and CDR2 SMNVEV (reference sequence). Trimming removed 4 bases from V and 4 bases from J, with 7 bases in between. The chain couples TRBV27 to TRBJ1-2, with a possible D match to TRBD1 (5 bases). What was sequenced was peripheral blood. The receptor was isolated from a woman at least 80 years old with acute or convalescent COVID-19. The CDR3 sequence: CASSSGSYGYTF. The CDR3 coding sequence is TGTGCCAGCAGTTCAGGGTCCTATGGCTACACCTTC.